A selection of T cell receptor beta chains follows, all from one sample in a study of Graves' ophthalmopathy and Graves' hyperthyroidism. TCRdb called the multiplex PCR reads again in MiXCR, with one record for every CDR3 protein. Of approximately 1.2 million distinct CDR3 sequences listed, about two fifths were seen once; the top ten hold approximately 12%. What was sequenced was peripheral blood or thyroid tissue (not recorded which). The source of these receptors is an adult man with Graves' hyperthyroidism. The CDR3 runs from the conserved cysteine through the conserved F or W. The D gene is left open where the match is weak. Not all rows give a size; the values are once, few, many and, for expanded clones, a class.

CDR3 protein,CDR3 DNA,J gene,D gene,CDR3 length,clone size,V gene
CASSSLAGYTF,TGTGCCAGCAGCTCACTAGCGGGCTACACCTTC,TRBJ1-2,NA,11,many,TRBV5-5
CASSESQGTGVLYEQYF,TGTGCCAGCAGTGAAAGTCAGGGGACAGGGGTCCTCTACGAGCAGTACTTC,TRBJ2-7,TRBD1,17,NA,TRBV2
CASSESRVGGNSPLHF,TGTGCCAGCAGTGAGTCCAGGGTCGGGGGCAATTCACCCCTCCACTTT,TRBJ1-6,NA,16,many,TRBV2
CASSESPGAGLRETQYF,TGCGCCAGCAGTGAGTCCCCTGGTGCGGGGTTAAGAGAGACCCAGTACTTC,TRBJ2-5,NA,17,few,TRBV10-2
CASSPRGQHEQYF,TGTGCCAGCTCCCCTAGGGGACAACACGAGCAGTACTTC,TRBJ2-7,NA,13,NA,TRBV5-8
CASSVDLPSTDTQYF,TGTGCCAGCAGCGTAGACCTACCTAGCACAGATACGCAGTATTTT,TRBJ2-3,NA,15,NA,TRBV9
CRADPTLDGGETQYF,TGCAGGGCTGACCCCACATTAGACGGGGGGGAGACCCAGTACTTC,TRBJ2-5,TRBD2,15,few,TRBV20-1
CASSSTNLNTEAFF,TGTGCCAGCAGTTCGACAAACTTGAACACTGAAGCTTTCTTT,TRBJ1-1,NA,14,many,TRBV12-3/TRBV12-4
CATSGRGVQETQYF,TGTGCCACCAGCGGCAGGGGAGTCCAAGAGACCCAGTACTTC,TRBJ2-5,NA,14,many,TRBV15
CASSEGDRYNSPLHF,TGTGCCAGCAGTGAAGGGGACCGGTATAATTCACCCCTCCACTTT,TRBJ1-6,NA,15,many,TRBV6-1
CASSLASGGVGDYGYTF,TGTGCCAGCAGCTTAGCATCCGGGGGGGTTGGTGACTATGGCTACACCTTC,TRBJ1-2,NA,17,many,TRBV7-9
CSVEGTERAEQYF,TGCAGCGTTGAAGGGACGGAGAGGGCCGAGCAGTACTTC,TRBJ2-7,NA,13,NA,TRBV29-1
CASSLRALRENTEAFF,TGCGCCAGCAGCTTGCGCGCCCTCAGGGAGAACACTGAAGCTTTCTTT,TRBJ1-1,NA,16,many,TRBV5-1
CASSFSGLGETQYF,TGTGCCAGCAGTTTTAGCGGCCTGGGGGAGACCCAGTACTTC,TRBJ2-5,NA,14,few,TRBV7-9
CAISASGVREKLFF,TGTGCCATCAGTGCCTCAGGGGTTCGTGAAAAACTGTTTTTT,TRBJ1-4,NA,14,many,TRBV10-3
CSAENRALYDSPLHF,TGCAGTGCGGAAAACAGGGCTCTTTATGATTCACCCCTCCACTTT,TRBJ1-6,NA,15,NA,TRBV20-1
CAIPRLGAPNQPQHF,TGTGCCATCCCCCGCCTCGGGGCCCCCAATCAGCCCCAGCATTTT,TRBJ1-5,NA,15,NA,TRBV2
CATSSSPYQPQHF,TGTGCCACCAGCAGTTCCCCCTATCAGCCCCAGCATTTT,TRBJ1-5,NA,13,few,TRBV15
CASSPRDFHSPLHF,TGTGCCAGCAGCCCGAGGGACTTCCATTCACCCCTCCACTTT,TRBJ1-6,NA,14,many,TRBV9
CASSQSDRALFEQYF,TGTGCCAGCAGCCAGAGTGACAGGGCCCTTTTCGAGCAGTACTTC,TRBJ2-7,TRBD1,15,many,TRBV14
CAASSAWSTQDTEAFF,TGTGCCGCCAGCAGTGCCTGGTCGACTCAGGACACTGAAGCTTTCTTT,TRBJ1-1,NA,16,NA,TRBV15
CASKAGGLIGGYTF,TGTGCCAGCAAAGCAGGGGGTCTGATCGGTGGCTACACCTTC,TRBJ1-2,TRBD1,14,many,TRBV2
CATSDLDPQPQHF,TGTGCCACCAGTGATTTGGACCCACAGCCCCAGCATTTT,TRBJ1-5,NA,13,many,TRBV24-1
CASSFGEDYGYTF,TGTGCCAGCAGCTTCGGAGAAGACTATGGCTACACCTTC,TRBJ1-2,NA,13,many,TRBV7-8
CASSLGPSTLSAEHF,TGTGCCAGCAGCTTAGGCCCTTCTACACTGTCGGCCGAGCATTTT,TRBJ1-5,NA,15,NA,TRBV7-2
CATSRGPPTSHLTGELFF,TGTGCCACCAGCAGAGGGCCGCCTACTAGCCATCTCACCGGGGAGCTGTTTTTT,TRBJ2-2,NA,18,many,TRBV15
CARSLVITEAFF,TGTGCCAGGAGCTTAGTAATCACTGAAGCTTTCTTT,TRBJ1-1,NA,12,NA,TRBV7-2
CAISESQRGTAQPQHF,TGTGCCATCAGTGAGTCTCAGCGCGGGACAGCTCAGCCCCAGCATTTT,TRBJ1-5,TRBD1,16,few,TRBV10-3
CSASDSEAFF,TGCAGTGCTTCAGACAGTGAAGCTTTCTTT,TRBJ1-1,NA,10,many,TRBV20-1
CASKSGHNSPLHF,TGTGCCAGCAAATCAGGGCATAATTCACCCCTCCACTTT,TRBJ1-6,NA,13,NA,TRBV2
CASSHQPGTRNYGYTF,TGTGCCAGCAGCCATCAGCCCGGGACGAGGAACTATGGCTACACCTTC,TRBJ1-2,NA,16,NA,TRBV25-1
CASSHFRASSYEQYF,TGCGCCAGCAGCCACTTCCGCGCAAGCTCCTACGAGCAGTACTTC,TRBJ2-7,NA,15,many,TRBV4-1
CASSLDVLTF,TGCGCCAGCAGCTTGGATGTCCTGACTTTC,TRBJ2-6,NA,10,NA,TRBV5-1
CASSPGDAFF,TGTGCCAGCAGCCCAGGGGACGCTTTCTTT,TRBJ1-1,NA,10,NA,TRBV25-1
CSATEGQSNQPQHF,TGCAGTGCAACCGAAGGACAGTCCAATCAGCCCCAGCATTTT,TRBJ1-5,NA,14,many,TRBV20-1
CASSPDTFSGNTIYF,TGTGCCAGCAGCCCAGACACCTTCTCTGGAAACACCATATATTTT,TRBJ1-3,NA,15,many,TRBV12-3/TRBV12-4
CASRSGRAEETQYF,TGTGCCAGCCGGTCCGGGAGGGCAGAAGAGACCCAGTACTTC,TRBJ2-5,TRBD2,14,many,TRBV7-8
CAISETPSLYNSPLHF,TGTGCCATCAGTGAGACCCCCAGCCTCTATAATTCACCCCTCCACTTT,TRBJ1-6,NA,16,many,TRBV10-3
CASSFTGYRGYTF,TGTGCCAGCAGCTTCACAGGGTATCGAGGCTACACCTTC,TRBJ1-2,NA,13,few,TRBV7-8
CASSVKSDSNYGYTF,TGTGCCAGCAGCGTGAAGTCGGACTCTAACTATGGCTACACCTTC,TRBJ1-2,NA,15,NA,TRBV9
CASSSTPGTTGELFF,TGTGCCAGCAGCTCGACTCCTGGGACCACCGGGGAGCTGTTTTTT,TRBJ2-2,NA,15,once,TRBV12-3/TRBV12-4
CATSAAGLTYEQYF,TGTGCCACCAGTGCGGCGGGACTTACCTACGAGCAGTACTTC,TRBJ2-7,NA,14,many,TRBV24-1
CASSWSGGYAKKLFF,TGTGCCAGCAGTTGGTCCGGGGGCTATGCTAAAAAACTGTTTTTT,TRBJ1-4,NA,15,NA,TRBV12-3/TRBV12-4
CATSDSGSGSGANVLTF,TGTGCCACCAGTGATTCCGGGAGCGGCTCTGGGGCCAACGTCCTGACTTTC,TRBJ2-6,NA,17,many,TRBV24-1
CASSLAPPSYEQYF,TGTGCCAGCAGCTTAGCGCCACCTTCCTACGAGCAGTACTTC,TRBJ2-7,NA,14,few,TRBV7-2
CASSRTAVKETQYF,TGTGCCAGCAGTCGGACAGCCGTGAAGGAGACCCAGTACTTC,TRBJ2-5,NA,14,NA,TRBV27
CASVGGSGQPQHF,TGTGCCAGCGTGGGCGGGTCTGGTCAGCCCCAGCATTTT,TRBJ1-5,NA,13,many,TRBV2
CASSANLREGVTQYF,TGTGCCAGTAGTGCCAATTTGCGGGAGGGGGTGACCCAGTACTTC,TRBJ2-5,TRBD2,15,few,TRBV19
CASSFSLRGNSPLHF,TGTGCCAGCAGTTTCAGCCTGAGGGGAAATTCACCCCTCCACTTT,TRBJ1-6,NA,15,NA,TRBV6-5
CASSSGQVAEQYF,TGTGCCAGCAGCTCAGGACAGGTGGCCGAGCAGTACTTC,TRBJ2-7,TRBD1,13,NA,TRBV7-2
CASSQGQGTVNTEAFF,TGTGCCAGCAGCCAGGGACAGGGCACTGTGAACACTGAAGCTTTCTTT,TRBJ1-1,TRBD1,16,NA,TRBV5-5
CASSLKDWNTEAFF,TGCGCCAGCAGCTTGAAGGATTGGAACACTGAAGCTTTCTTT,TRBJ1-1,NA,14,many,TRBV5-1
CASSYRAASSTPLHF,TGTGCCAGCAGTTACCGGGCAGCTTCATCTACACCCCTCCACTTT,TRBJ1-6,NA,15,NA,TRBV6-1
CSVTGYYGYTF,TGCAGCGTTACAGGCTACTATGGCTACACCTTC,TRBJ1-2,NA,11,few,TRBV29-1
CASRRAVLQQLHF,TGTGCCAGCAGGAGGGCAGTGTTGCAGCAGCTCCACTTT,TRBJ1-6,NA,13,many,TRBV14